The T cell receptor beta chain under discussion was sequenced for a study of neurological immune-mediated disorders. Study-level results: Expanded clones shared no CDR3 amino acid sequences across subjects, suggesting private repertoires in all groups.

TCRdb independently ran MiXCR on the 5' RACE reads; one entry per CDR3 protein. The top ten clones hold 30% of a sample with tens of thousands of distinct CDR3 sequences, under 25% of them seen once. CDR3 length: 14 residues. The ends were cut back, 5 bases at V and 2 bases at J, with 10 bases in the middle. CDR1 KGHSH and CDR2 LQKENI come from the germline V gene. This clonotype was observed many times. Its antigen is undetermined. The rearrangement joins TRBV18 to TRBJ2-1; weak D call: TRBD2 (6 bases). The sequencing sample was made of CD4+ T cells from blood. This TCR was sampled from a man aged 50-59 years with HTLV-1-associated myelopathy (HAM/TSP). The CDR3: CASSLTGAYNEQFF. DNA of the CDR3: TGTGCCAGCTCATTAACGGGGGCCTACAATGAGCAGTTCTTC.